In its sample, the clone carrying this T cell receptor beta chain was seen once. Its antigen is currently unknown. Repertoires were generated with immunoSEQ multiplex PCR, while TCRdb's copy carries only in-frame clones and drops some. The sample includes 34,000 or so clones, about 89% of them seen just once. The sample originates from a study of T cell responses to AZD1222 COVID-19 vaccine. Points from the study as a whole: A rise in Spike-specific TCR breadth and depth followed two AZD1222 doses. The donor group comprised mostly white British people and more females; the analysis possibly underestimated clonal diversity.

Losses at the gene ends were 3 bases for V and 7 bases for J; bases not matched to a gene: 5. This CDR3 has 14 amino acids. Germline CDR1 reads SGDLS; CDR2 reads YYNGEE. This material consisted of peripheral blood, taken on day 0 of AZD1222 vaccination. This clonotype originated in an adult in good health. This sequence joins TRBV9 and TRBJ1-1; 11 bases align to TRBD1. The CDR3 reads CASSEGTGGDEAFF. In DNA, the CDR3 is TGTGCCAGCAGCGAGGGGACAGGGGGTGATGAAGCTTTCTTT. Supplemented by reference TRBV9 and TRBJ1-1, the full variable domain reads DSGVTQTPKHLITATGQRVTLRCSPRSGDLSVYWYQQSLDQGLQFLIQYYNGEERAKGNILERFSAQQFPDLHSELNLSSLELGDSALYFCASSEGTGGDEAFFGQGTRLTVV.